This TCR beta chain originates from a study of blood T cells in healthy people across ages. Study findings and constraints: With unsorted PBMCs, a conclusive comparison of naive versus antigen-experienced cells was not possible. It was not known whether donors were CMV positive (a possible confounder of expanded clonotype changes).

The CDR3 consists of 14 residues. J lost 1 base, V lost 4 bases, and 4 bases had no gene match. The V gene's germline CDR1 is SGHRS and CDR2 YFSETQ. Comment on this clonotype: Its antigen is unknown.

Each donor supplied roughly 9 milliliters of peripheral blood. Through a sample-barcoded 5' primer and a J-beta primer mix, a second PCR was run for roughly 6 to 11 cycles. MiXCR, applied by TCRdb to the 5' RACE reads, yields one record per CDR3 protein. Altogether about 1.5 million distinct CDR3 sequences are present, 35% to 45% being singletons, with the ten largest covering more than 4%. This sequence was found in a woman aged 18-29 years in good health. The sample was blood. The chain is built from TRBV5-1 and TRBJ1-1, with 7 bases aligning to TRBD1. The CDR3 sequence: CASSPTGPNTEAFF. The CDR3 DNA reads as TGCGCCAGCAGCCCGACAGGGCCGAACACTGAAGCTTTCTTT.